The next 10 T cell receptor beta chains were all read from a single sample in a study of shared clonotypes between healthy human individuals. TCRdb keeps only in-frame clones here, not all; method: immunoSEQ multiplex PCR. Here the sample spans approximately 500,000 clones, around four fifths being singletons. Sequencing was done on a sample of PBMCs. The receptors here all came from a woman between 40 and 50 years old in good health. Some clones in this sample may be carry-over from other donors' samples.

CDR3 sequence reads: CATTTAGGPDTQYF. CDR3 DNA sequence: TGTGCCACCACGACTGCGGGAGGGCCAGATACGCAGTATTTT. V and J are TRBV7-2 and TRBJ2-3, with 9 bases lining up with TRBD2. The length of the CDR3 is 14 residues. Trimming removed 10 bases from V and 4 bases from J; junction bases left unmatched: 9. CDR1 SGHTA and CDR2 FQGNSA come from the germline V gene. Looking up the rest from reference TRBV7-2 and TRBJ2-3 gives the full variable domain: GAGVSQSPSNKVTEKGKDVELRCDPISGHTALYWYRQSLGQGLEFLIYFQGNSAPDKSGLPSDRFSAERTGGSVSTLTIQRTQQEDSAVYLCATTTAGGPDTQYFGPGTRLTVL.

The rearrangement joins TRBV27 to TRBJ2-3; D gene uncertain. Germline V gives CDR1 MNHEY, CDR2 SMNVEV (reference sequence). This CDR3 is 11 amino acids long. The V end lost 2 bases, the J end lost 5 bases, and 2 bases lay between the germline ends. The CDR3 DNA reads as TGTGCCAGCAGTTTAGAAGATACGCAGTATTTT. Protein: CASSLEDTQYF.

This chain links TRBV7-2 with TRBJ1-3, with D maybe TRBD1 (6 bases). This CDR3 spans 15 amino acids. V dropped 0 bases and J dropped 4 bases, with 10 bases sitting between them. From germline, CDR1 is SGHTA and CDR2 FQGNSA. CDR3 DNA: TGTGCCAGCAGCTTAGCCCGGGGGGCGGGAAACACCATATATTTT. This gives the protein CASSLARGAGNTIYF.

The CDR3 here is CASSARGSTGELFF. CDR3 sequence (DNA): TGTGCCAGCAGTGCCAGGGGATCCACCGGGGAGCTGTTTTTT. V is TRBV2 and J is TRBJ2-2; a weak D match, TRBD1 (6 bases). CDR3 length: 14 residues. The V end was cut by 4 bases, the J end by 4 bases, with 10 bases between. Germline CDR1 is SNHLY and CDR2 is FYNNEI.

The chain combines TRBV21-1 with TRBJ2-7; TRBD1 reflects the table's D call only, with no check against the DNA. TRBV21-1 counts as a pseudogene. This CDR3 is built from 15 residues. CDR3 loop: CAVNPGTGDFYEQYF. The CDR3 nucleotides are TGTGCCGTAAACCCCGGGACAGGGGACTTCTACGAGCAGTACTTC.

This sequence joins TRBV28 and TRBJ2-7; D possibly uses TRBD1 or TRBD2 (5 bases each). With 2 bases removed from V and 3 bases from J, the gap between germline ends came to 17 bases. There are 16 residues in the CDR3. In germline, CDR1 is MDHEN, CDR2 SYDVKM. The CDR3 protein is CASSLGPHYGGYEQYF. The CDR3 nucleotides read TGTGCCAGCAGTTTAGGCCCCCACTATGGGGGCTACGAGCAGTACTTC.

This chain uses TRBV28 with TRBJ2-3; D gene unclear. The V end lost 6 bases, the J end lost 1 base, and 14 bases lay between the germline ends. The CDR3 covers 15 residues. Germline assignment: CDR1 MDHEN and CDR2 SYDVKM. Here the CDR3 DNA reads TGTGCCAGCAGACCTCCCTCCGAAGGCACAGATACGCAGTATTTT. Translating gives CASRPPSEGTDTQYF.

The chain is built from TRBV11-1 and TRBJ2-5; D uncertain. V was clipped by 8 bases and J by 5 bases, with 12 bases between them. The CDR3 extends over 12 amino acids. The germline V gene encodes CDR1 SGHAT and CDR2 FQDESV (reference sequence). The CDR3 region has the DNA TGTGCCAGCTCGACTTTTGAGGAGACCCAGTACTTC. Its translation is CASSTFEETQYF.

The chain employs TRBV5-1 and TRBJ1-1; unclear D gene. The length of the CDR3 is 14 residues. Germline V gives CDR1 SGHRS, CDR2 YFSETQ. V gave up 3 bases and J gave up 2 bases, with 11 bases separating them. The CDR3 loop reads CASSSNPANTEAFF. The CDR3 DNA sequence: TGCGCCAGCAGCTCGAATCCAGCAAACACTGAAGCTTTCTTT.

The rearrangement links TRBV10-1 to TRBJ2-2; TRBD1 agrees at 7 bases. CDR1 and CDR2 from the germline V gene are WNHNN and SYGVQD (reference sequence). The CDR3 sequence is 14 residues long. The junction had 7 bases not matched to a gene; V was cut back by 9 bases and J by 3 bases. The CDR3 DNA sequence: TGCGCCAGTTCTAGGGGGCTCGACACCGGGGAGCTGTTTTTT. The encoded protein is CASSRGLDTGELFF.